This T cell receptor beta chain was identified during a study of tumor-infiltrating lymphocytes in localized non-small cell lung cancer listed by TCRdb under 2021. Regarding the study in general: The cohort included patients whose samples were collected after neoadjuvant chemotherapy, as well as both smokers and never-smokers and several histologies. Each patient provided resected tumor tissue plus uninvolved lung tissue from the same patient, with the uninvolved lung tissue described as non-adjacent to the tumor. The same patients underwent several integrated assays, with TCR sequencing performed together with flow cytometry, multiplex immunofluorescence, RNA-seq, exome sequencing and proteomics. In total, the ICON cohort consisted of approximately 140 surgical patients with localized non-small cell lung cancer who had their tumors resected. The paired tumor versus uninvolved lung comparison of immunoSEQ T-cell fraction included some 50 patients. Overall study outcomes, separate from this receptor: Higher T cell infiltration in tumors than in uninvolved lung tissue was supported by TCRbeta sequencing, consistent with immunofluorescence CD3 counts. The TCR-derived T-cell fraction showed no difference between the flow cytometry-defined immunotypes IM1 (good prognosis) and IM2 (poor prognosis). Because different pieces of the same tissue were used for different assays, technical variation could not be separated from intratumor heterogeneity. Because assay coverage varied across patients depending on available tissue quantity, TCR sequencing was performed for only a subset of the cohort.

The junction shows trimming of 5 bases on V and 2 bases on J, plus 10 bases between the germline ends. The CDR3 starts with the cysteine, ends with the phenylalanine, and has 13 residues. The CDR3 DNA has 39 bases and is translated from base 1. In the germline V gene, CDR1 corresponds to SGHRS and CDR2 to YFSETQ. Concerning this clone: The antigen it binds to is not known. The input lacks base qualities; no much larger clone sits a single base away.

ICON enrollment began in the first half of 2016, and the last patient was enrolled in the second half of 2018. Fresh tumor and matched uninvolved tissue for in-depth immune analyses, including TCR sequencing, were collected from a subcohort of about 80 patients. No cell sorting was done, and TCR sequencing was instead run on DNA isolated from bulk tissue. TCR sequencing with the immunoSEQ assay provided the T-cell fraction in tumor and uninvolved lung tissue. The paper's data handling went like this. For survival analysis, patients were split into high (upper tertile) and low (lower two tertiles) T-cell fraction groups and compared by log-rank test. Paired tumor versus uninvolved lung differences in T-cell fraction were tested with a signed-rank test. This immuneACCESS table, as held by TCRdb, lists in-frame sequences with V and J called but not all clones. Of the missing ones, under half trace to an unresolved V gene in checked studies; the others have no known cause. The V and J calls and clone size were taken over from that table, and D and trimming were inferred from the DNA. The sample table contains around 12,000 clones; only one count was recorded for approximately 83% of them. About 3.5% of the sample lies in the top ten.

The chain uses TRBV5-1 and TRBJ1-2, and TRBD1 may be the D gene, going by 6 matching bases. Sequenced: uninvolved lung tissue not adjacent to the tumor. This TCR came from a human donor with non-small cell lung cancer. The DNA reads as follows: TGCGCCAGCAGAACGGACAGAAACTATGGCTACACCTTC. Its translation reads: CASRTDRNYGYTF.